This is a list of T cell receptor beta chains from one sample in a study of T cells in Graves' hyperthyroidism and ophthalmopathy. One entry per CDR3 protein, called by TCRdb with MiXCR from the multiplex PCR reads. This sample has more than 300,000 distinct CDR3 sequences, with around 13% found just once. Sequencing used blood. These receptors were collected from a woman aged 25-40 years with Graves' hyperthyroidism. Both conserved end residues are trimmed from each CDR3. D genes are given only for firm matches.

D	V	J	CDR3
-	TRBV18	TRBJ1-5	ASSPGANQPQH
-	TRBV2	TRBJ2-6	ASSESSSGVGANVLT
-	TRBV6-1	TRBJ2-5	ASSSGFRGEETQY
TRBD1	TRBV19	TRBJ1-2	ASRQGQYGYT
-	TRBV6-1	TRBJ1-2	ASREGEGYGYT
TRBD2	TRBV20-1	TRBJ2-1	SADYERGRYNEQF
-	TRBV20-1	TRBJ2-7	SASDSTGLSYEQY
TRBD1	TRBV9	TRBJ1-1	ASSVGQVLNTEAF
-	TRBV10-3	TRBJ2-3	AISEIPPGDTQY
-	TRBV19	TRBJ1-2	ASEERTTNYGYT
-	TRBV7-9	TRBJ1-1	ASSPAGTGVGRTEAF
-	TRBV6-2/TRBV6-3	TRBJ2-3	AIQGGLLPTQY
TRBD1	TRBV5-1	TRBJ2-4	ASSIDRGVAKNIQY
-	TRBV28	TRBJ2-7	ASIQSRGTYVQY
-	TRBV24-1	TRBJ2-2	ATSEGPRELF
-	TRBV12-3/TRBV12-4	TRBJ1-5	ASSFGVSGQPQH
TRBD2	TRBV20-1	TRBJ2-1	SAESGTSSYNEQF
TRBD1	TRBV24-1	TRBJ2-4	ATSDCIGTGFQCIQY
-	TRBV2	TRBJ2-3	ASTGIKGHRSSTDTQY